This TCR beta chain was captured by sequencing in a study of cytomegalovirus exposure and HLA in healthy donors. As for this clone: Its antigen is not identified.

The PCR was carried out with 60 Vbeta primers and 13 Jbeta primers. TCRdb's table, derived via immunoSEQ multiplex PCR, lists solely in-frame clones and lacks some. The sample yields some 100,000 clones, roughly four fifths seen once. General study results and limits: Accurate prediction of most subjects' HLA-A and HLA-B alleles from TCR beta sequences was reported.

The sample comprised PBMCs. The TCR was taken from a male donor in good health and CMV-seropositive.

CDR3 in DNA: TGTGCCAGCAGCTATGGACAGGGGAGGACTGAAGCTTTCTTT. This encodes CASSYGQGRTEAFF. V usage is TRBV7-9 and J usage is TRBJ1-1; TRBD1 matches at 9 bases. Germline values: CDR1 SEHNR, CDR2 FQNEAQ (reference sequence). This CDR3 contains 14 residues. J lost 5 bases, V lost 4 bases, and 5 bases had no gene match.